This entry lists 20 T cell receptor beta chains sequenced from one sample in a study of cytomegalovirus exposure and HLA in healthy donors. PCR amplification relied on 60 Vbeta primers (plus 13 Jbeta primers). Generated by immunoSEQ multiplex PCR, the TCRdb table keeps only in-frame clones and is missing some. The table records approximately 130,000 clones, approximately 80% of them present only once. Sequences were obtained from PBMCs. These receptors were taken from a man aged 40-50 years in good health and CMV-seronegative.

This clone was counted only a few times. The V and J genes are TRBV30 and TRBJ1-4, with D possibly matching TRBD1 (5 bases). The CDR3 is 14 amino acids. Trimming removed 4 bases from V and 5 bases from J, with 14 bases in between. Germline CDR1 is GTSNPN and CDR2 is SVGIG (reference sequence). This chain's CDR3 is CAWILSGNNEKLFF. The CDR3 coding sequence is TGTGCCTGGATCTTATCAGGGAACAATGAAAAACTGTTTTTT.

This clone appeared a single time. The chain links TRBV7-3 to TRBJ2-3, with a weak D call TRBD1 (5 bases). This CDR3 region has 14 residues. V lost 2 bases and J 8 bases, leaving 14 bases between the germline ends. The germline gives CDR1 SGHTA, CDR2 FQGTGA. The CDR3: CASSLGTARGTQYF. CDR3 sequence (DNA): TGTGCCAGCAGCTTAGGCACCGCAAGGGGTACGCAGTATTTT.

This clone was recorded only once. The chain has TRBV5-1 and TRBJ1-1; D is ambiguous. V lost 4 bases and J lost 1, with 17 bases in between. Germline-derived CDR1 and CDR2 are SGHRS and YFSETQ. The CDR3 runs 16 residues. The CDR3 bases are TGCGCCAGCAGCCGAGGACTCAGCGATCAGAACACTGAAGCTTTCTTT. This translates into CASSRGLSDQNTEAFF.

This clone was seen more than once but under ten times. A junction boundary mismatches the germline segment, possibly from a read error. This chain uses TRBV5-4 with TRBJ2-1; 7 bases fit TRBD1. There are 16 residues in the CDR3. Germline V gene lookup returns CDR1 SGHNT and CDR2 YYREEE (reference sequence). CDR3 bases: TGTGCCAGCGGCTTGGACAGGACCAATTCTTACAATGAGCAGTTCTTC. Translating it yields CASGLDRTNSYNEQFF.

The chain couples TRBV14 to TRBJ1-2, with D possibly TRBD1 on 5 matching bases. This CDR3 is 12 amino acids long. Trimming shortened V by 8 bases and J by 8 bases, and 15 bases separated the two germline ends. CDR1 is SGHDN and CDR2 is FVKESK in the germline V gene. Here the CDR3 DNA reads TGTGCCAGCGCCCGGGGGACTGTGGGCTACACCTTC. It specifies CASARGTVGYTF.

V usage is TRBV5-4 and J usage is TRBJ2-7; TRBD1 might be the D (5 bases). V gave up 2 bases and J gave up 6 bases, with 18 bases separating them. CDR1 and CDR2 (germline): SGHNT, YYREEE (reference sequence). The CDR3 is 15 amino acids. CDR3 region: CASSLNQGLMGEQYF. CDR3 sequence (DNA): TGTGCCAGCAGCTTAAACCAGGGTCTAATGGGCGAGCAGTACTTC.

V gene TRBV27 combines with J gene TRBJ1-2, with D possibly being TRBD1 (5 bases). Per the germline V gene, CDR1 is MNHEY and CDR2 is SMNVEV (reference sequence). The CDR3 has 12 amino acids. Trimming left V 0 bases short and J 11 bases short, with 10 bases between. CDR3 DNA sequence: TGTGCCAGCAGTTTATCGGGGGGTGGGTACACCTTC. It is translated as CASSLSGGGYTF.

The chain uses TRBV30 and TRBJ1-5, with 8 bases fitting TRBD1. Trimming removed 8 bases from V and 1 base from J; junction bases left unmatched: 16. CDR3 size: 17 residues. Germline V gives CDR1 GTSNPN, CDR2 SVGIG (reference sequence). As DNA, the CDR3 is TGTGCCCGACGATTGCCCCGGACAGGGACAAGCAATCAGCCCCAGCATTTT. Its protein is CARRLPRTGTSNQPQHF.

This chain connects TRBV6-5 to TRBJ2-7; 9 positions match TRBD2. There are 15 residues in the CDR3. CDR1 and CDR2 from the germline V gene are MNHEY and SVGAGI. V shed 5 bases, J shed 4 bases, and the junction held 9 bases outside the gene matches. DNA for the CDR3: TGTGCCAGCAGTAAAACTAGCGGGTACATTTACGAGCAGTACTTC. It is translated as CASSKTSGYIYEQYF.

The chain has TRBV5-6 and TRBJ1-3; no reliable D call. The CDR3 extends over 16 amino acids. The V gene lost 1 base and the J gene lost 0 bases, with 11 bases spanning the gap. The germline gives CDR1 SGHDT, CDR2 YYEEEE. For the CDR3, the DNA is TGTGCCAGCAGCTTGATCTGGCAGTCCTCTGGAAACACCATATATTTT. Its translation is CASSLIWQSSGNTIYF.

The J gene is TRBJ2-5, the V gene TRBV20-1; TRBD2 might be the D (5 bases). Germline V gene data show CDR1 as DFQATT and CDR2 as SNEGSKA (reference sequence). CDR3 length: 11 amino acids. The ends were cut back, 5 bases at V and 5 bases at J, with 9 bases in the middle. The CDR3 reads CSARRGETQYF. DNA for the CDR3: TGCAGTGCTCGGCGAGGGGAGACCCAGTACTTC.

V is TRBV6-1 and J is TRBJ1-2; 7 bases map to TRBD1. V shed 6 bases and J 9 bases; nucleotides not matched to a gene: 7. CDR1 is MNHNS, CDR2 SASEGT, per germline. This CDR3 has 12 residues. The CDR3 nucleotides read TGTGCCAGCAGGTCCGGGACAGTCAGCTACACCTTC. Translated: CASRSGTVSYTF.

This clone was observed a handful of times. The chain is built from TRBV28 and TRBJ1-4; 8 nucleotides agree with TRBD1. The CDR3 is 16 residues long. The V segment lost 2 bases and the J segment 8 bases; nucleotides outside the gene matches: 10. The germline CDR1 and CDR2 sequences are MDHEN and SYDVKM. The CDR3 coding sequence is TGTGCCAGCAGTTTACCCCTCCGGACAGGGAACGAAAAACTGTTTTTT. As protein: CASSLPLRTGNEKLFF. Full variable domain (remainder filled in from reference TRBV28 and TRBJ1-4): DVKVTQSSRYLVKRTGEKVFLECVQDMDHENMFWYRQDPGLGLRLIYFSYDVKMKEKGDIPEGYSVSREKKERFSLILESASTNQTSMYLCASSLPLRTGNEKLFFGSGTQLSVL.

V usage is TRBV30 and J usage is TRBJ1-6, with D maybe TRBD1 (5 bases). The V gene lost 5 bases and the J gene lost 8 bases, with 16 bases spanning the gap. The CDR3 length is 14 residues. Germline V lookup: CDR1 GTSNPN, CDR2 SVGIG (reference sequence). The CDR3 protein is CAWEEGRADSPLHF. For the CDR3, the DNA is TGTGCCTGGGAGGAGGGGCGGGCGGATTCACCCCTCCACTTT.

This clone came up a few times. The chain carries TRBV6-1 and TRBJ1-5; no firm D call. The CDR3 consists of 13 residues. CDR1 and CDR2 from the germline V gene are MNHNS and SASEGT. Trimming removed 3 bases at V and 0 bases at J, with 3 bases between. CDR3 DNA sequence: TGTGCCAGCAGTGATAATAGCAATCAGCCCCAGCATTTT. It encodes CASSDNSNQPQHF.

The rearrangement joins TRBV7-6 to TRBJ2-2; 9 positions match TRBD1. Germline assignment: CDR1 SGHVS and CDR2 FNYEAQ. This CDR3 comprises 17 residues. J lost 5 bases, V lost 6 bases, and 13 bases had no gene match. The CDR3 here is CASRSPSGQGGTGELFF. The CDR3 DNA follows: TGTGCCAGCAGATCACCATCGGGACAGGGTGGGACCGGGGAGCTGTTTTTT.

The rearrangement joins TRBV7-2 to TRBJ2-3; no clear D. V dropped 4 bases and J dropped 3 bases, with 8 bases sitting between them. Germline V gene lookup returns CDR1 SGHTA and CDR2 FQGNSA. This CDR3 spans 13 amino acids. CDR3 loop: CASSSGSTDTQYF. In nucleotides, the CDR3 is TGTGCCAGCAGCTCGGGTTCTACAGATACGCAGTATTTT.

The chain has TRBV27 and TRBJ2-2, with TRBD2 matching 11 bases. CDR1 is MNHEY and CDR2 is SMNVEV in the germline V gene (reference sequence). There are 15 residues in the CDR3. The V segment lost 7 bases and the J segment 3 bases; nucleotides outside the gene matches: 4. The CDR3 loop reads CASTVAGGDTGELFF. As DNA, the CDR3 is TGTGCCAGCACAGTAGCGGGAGGGGACACCGGGGAGCTGTTTTTT.

The chain has TRBV18 and TRBJ2-6; D possibly corresponds to TRBD1 (6 bases). This CDR3 region has 19 residues. Trimming left V 0 bases short and J 1 base short, with 16 bases between. Looked up from germline, CDR1 is KGHSH and CDR2 is LQKENI. In DNA, the CDR3 is TGTGCCAGCTCACCACCGGGGGCAGGGATGGTTTCTGGGGCCAACGTCCTGACTTTC. Encoded protein: CASSPPGAGMVSGANVLTF.

This chain connects TRBV10-2 to TRBJ2-1; TRBD2 is a possible D gene (6 bases). The CDR3 consists of 16 residues. V was shortened by 5 bases and J by 0 bases, with 14 bases between the two germline ends. Germline V gene sequence: CDR1 WSHSY, CDR2 SAAADI. This CDR3 is CASSPGRGSSYNEQFF. Written as DNA, the CDR3 is TGCGCCAGCAGTCCGGGCCGGGGGAGCTCCTACAATGAGCAGTTCTTC.